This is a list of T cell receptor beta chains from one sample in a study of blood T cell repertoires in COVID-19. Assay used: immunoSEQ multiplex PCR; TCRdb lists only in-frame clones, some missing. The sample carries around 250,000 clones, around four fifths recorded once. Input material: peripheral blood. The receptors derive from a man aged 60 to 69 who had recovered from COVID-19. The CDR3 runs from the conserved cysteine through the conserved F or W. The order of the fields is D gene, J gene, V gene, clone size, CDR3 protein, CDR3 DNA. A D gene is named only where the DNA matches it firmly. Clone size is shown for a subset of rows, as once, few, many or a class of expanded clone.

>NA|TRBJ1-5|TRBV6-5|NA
CASSQGNQPQHF
TGTGCCAGCAGTCAGGGGAATCAGCCCCAGCATTTT
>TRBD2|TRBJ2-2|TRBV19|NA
CASSAPGTSGPTGELFF
TGTGCCAGTAGTGCCCCCGGGACTAGCGGGCCCACCGGGGAGCTGTTTTTT
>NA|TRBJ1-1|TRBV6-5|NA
CASSKQGSEAFF
TGTGCCAGCAGCAAACAGGGTTCTGAAGCTTTCTTT
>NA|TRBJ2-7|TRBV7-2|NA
CASRVPSSSYEQYF
TGTGCCAGCAGGGTCCCTAGCTCCTCCTACGAGCAGTACTTC
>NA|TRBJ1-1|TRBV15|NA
CATSRDSLGAFF
TGTGCCACCAGCAGAGATAGTCTCGGAGCTTTCTTT
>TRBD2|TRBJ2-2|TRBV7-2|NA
CASSLVAGAGGELFF
TGTGCCAGCAGCTTAGTAGCGGGAGCTGGTGGGGAGCTGTTTTTT
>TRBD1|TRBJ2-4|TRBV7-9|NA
CASSLDRGFKNIQYF
TGTGCCAGCAGCTTGGACAGGGGATTCAAAAACATTCAGTACTTC
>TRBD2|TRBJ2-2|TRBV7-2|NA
CASSLTRLAGNTGELFF
TGTGCCAGCAGCCTAACTCGACTAGCGGGGAACACCGGGGAGCTGTTTTTT
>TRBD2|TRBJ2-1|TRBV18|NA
CASSPPTSGDYNEQFF
TGTGCCAGCTCACCCCCGACTAGCGGGGATTACAATGAGCAGTTCTTC
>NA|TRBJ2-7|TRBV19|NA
CASSHRGGPYEQYF
TGTGCCAGTAGTCACAGGGGAGGCCCCTACGAGCAGTACTTC
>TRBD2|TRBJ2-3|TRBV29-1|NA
CSVRTSGGATDTQYF
TGCAGCGTTCGGACTAGCGGGGGGGCAACAGATACGCAGTATTTT
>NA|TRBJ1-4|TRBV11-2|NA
CASSLVPGTLEKLFF
TGTGCCAGCAGCTTAGTCCCGGGAACTCTTGAAAAACTGTTTTTT
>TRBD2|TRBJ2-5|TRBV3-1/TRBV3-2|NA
CASSRTSGGAQETQYF
TGTGCCAGCAGCCGTACTAGCGGGGGGGCCCAAGAGACCCAGTACTTC
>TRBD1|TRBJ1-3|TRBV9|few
CASSVLTGEYGNTIYF
TGTGCCAGCAGCGTACTGACAGGGGAATATGGAAACACCATATATTTT
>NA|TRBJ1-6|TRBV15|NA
CATSMRQFSYNSPLHF
TGTGCCACCAGCATGAGACAGTTCTCCTATAATTCACCCCTCCACTTT
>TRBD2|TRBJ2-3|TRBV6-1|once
CASSDELAGGFRDTQYF
TGTGCCAGCAGTGACGAGCTAGCGGGGGGGTTTAGAGATACGCAGTATTTT
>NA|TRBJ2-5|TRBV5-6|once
CASSLGTSGTQYF
TGTGCCAGCAGCTTGGGCACCAGCGGTACCCAGTACTTC
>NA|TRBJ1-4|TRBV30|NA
CAWSRIGQFEKLFF
TGTGCCTGGAGCCGAATCGGACAATTCGAAAAACTGTTTTTT
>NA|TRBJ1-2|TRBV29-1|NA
CSVDAREGGYTF
TGCAGCGTTGATGCTCGGGAAGGCGGCTACACCTTC
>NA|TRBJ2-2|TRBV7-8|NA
CASSHSGSDGLTGELFF
TGTGCCAGCAGCCACTCCGGGAGCGACGGGCTCACCGGGGAGCTGTTTTTT
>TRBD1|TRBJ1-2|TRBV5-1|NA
CASRTGNNYGYTF
TGCGCCAGCAGGACAGGGAATAACTATGGCTACACCTTC
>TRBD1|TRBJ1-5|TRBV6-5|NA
CASSSDRAGNQPQHF
TGTGCCAGCAGCTCGGACAGGGCGGGCAATCAGCCCCAGCATTTT
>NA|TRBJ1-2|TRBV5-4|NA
CASSPGSGVGDGYTF
TGTGCCAGCAGCCCCGGATCTGGAGTAGGTGACGGCTACACCTTC
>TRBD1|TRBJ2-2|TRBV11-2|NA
CASSWDRVTGELFF
TGTGCCAGCAGCTGGGACAGAGTGACCGGGGAGCTGTTTTTT
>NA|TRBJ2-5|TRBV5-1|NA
CASSLELTSPSETQYF
TGCGCCAGCAGCTTGGAATTGACATCCCCAAGTGAGACCCAGTACTTC
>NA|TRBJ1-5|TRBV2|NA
CASGGGLHQPQHF
TGTGCCAGTGGCGGGGGTCTCCATCAGCCCCAGCATTTT
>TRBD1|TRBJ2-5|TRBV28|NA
CASSLTGTALETQYF
TGTGCCAGCAGTTTAACGGGGACAGCCCTAGAGACCCAGTACTTC
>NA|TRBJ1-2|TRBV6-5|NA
CASSPQTRTYGYTF
TGTGCCAGCAGTCCTCAAACTAGAACCTATGGCTACACCTTC
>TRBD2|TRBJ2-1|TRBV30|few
CAWSGAVAGVLLYNEQFF
TGTGCCTGGAGTGGGGCGGTAGCGGGGGTCCTCCTCTACAATGAGCAGTTCTTC
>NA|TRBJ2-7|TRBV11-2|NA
CASSPTAGTFIYEQYF
TGTGCCAGCAGCCCCACCGCCGGGACATTTATTTACGAGCAGTACTTC
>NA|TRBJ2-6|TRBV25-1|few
CASSEQGQVLTF
TGTGCCAGCAGTGAACAGGGCCAGGTCCTGACTTTC
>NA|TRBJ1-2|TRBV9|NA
CASSATGLSYGYTF
TGTGCCAGCAGCGCGACAGGACTGAGTTATGGCTACACCTTC
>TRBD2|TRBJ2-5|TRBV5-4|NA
CASSPSGRAERETQYF
TGTGCCAGCAGCCCAAGCGGGAGGGCCGAAAGAGAGACCCAGTACTTC
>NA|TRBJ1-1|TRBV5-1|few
CASSSGVRAEAFF
TGCGCCAGCAGCTCGGGGGTGCGAGCTGAAGCTTTCTTT
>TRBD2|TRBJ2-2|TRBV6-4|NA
CASSFERGGLGTGELFF
TGTGCCAGCAGTTTCGAGCGGGGGGGCCTCGGCACCGGGGAGCTGTTTTTT
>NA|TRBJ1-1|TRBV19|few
CASRFGGRAEAFF
TGTGCCAGTAGATTCGGAGGAAGGGCTGAAGCTTTCTTT
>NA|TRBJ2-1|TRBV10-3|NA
CAISESGLHNEQFF
TGTGCCATCAGTGAATCAGGACTTCACAATGAGCAGTTCTTC
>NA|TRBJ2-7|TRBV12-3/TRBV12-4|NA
CASSHNQGGEQYF
TGTGCCAGCAGTCACAACCAGGGGGGCGAGCAGTACTTC
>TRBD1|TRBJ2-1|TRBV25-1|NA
CASSELQGAGNEQFF
TGTGCCAGCAGTGAATTGCAGGGGGCGGGCAATGAGCAGTTCTTC
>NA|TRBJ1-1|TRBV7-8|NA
CASSLGTGNTEAFF
TGTGCCAGCAGCTTAGGAACGGGGAACACTGAAGCTTTCTTT
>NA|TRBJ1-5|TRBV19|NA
CASSIDLHRTNQPQHF
TGTGCCAGTAGTATAGATCTCCACAGGACCAATCAGCCCCAGCATTTT
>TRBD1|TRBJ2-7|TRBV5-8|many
CASRRDRLSYEQYF
TGTGCCAGCAGACGGGACAGATTATCCTACGAGCAGTACTTC
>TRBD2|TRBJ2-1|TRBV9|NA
CASSGSGGSYNEQFF
TGTGCCAGCAGCGGTAGCGGGGGATCCTACAATGAGCAGTTCTTC
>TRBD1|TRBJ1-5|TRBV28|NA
CASSLARDRGNQPQHF
TGTGCCAGCAGTTTGGCTAGGGACAGGGGGAATCAGCCCCAGCATTTT
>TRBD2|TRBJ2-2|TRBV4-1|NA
CASSQDTSGGWAGELFF
TGCGCCAGCAGCCAAGACACTAGCGGGGGGTGGGCCGGGGAGCTGTTTTTT
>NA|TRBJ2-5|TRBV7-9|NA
CASSSGAGFVVNSWETQYF
TGTGCCAGCAGCTCAGGGGCGGGTTTTGTGGTTAATTCCTGGGAGACCCAGTACTTC
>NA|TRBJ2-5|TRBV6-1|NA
CASSDGVRAGLQETQYF
TGTGCCAGCAGTGATGGGGTTAGGGCGGGCCTCCAAGAGACCCAGTACTTC